The 20 T cell receptor beta chains presented below share a single source sample, sequenced in a study of PD-L1 blockade in urothelial cancer. As to time point: pretreatment peripheral blood. TCRdb's copy holds only in-frame clones and misses some; the assay was immunoSEQ multiplex PCR. Here the sample spans around 63,000 clones, roughly 76% being singletons. The sequences come from PBMCs, collected around atezolizumab (anti-PD-L1) treatment. The receptors derive from a man aged 65 to 79 with urothelial cancer.

The V call is TRBV11-3, the J call TRBJ1-4; D is perhaps TRBD1 (5 bases). V lost 4 bases, J lost 6 bases, and 12 bases lay in between. The CDR3 has 14 amino acids. CDR1 and CDR2 (germline): SGHNT, YENEEA. CDR3 protein: CASSWGREDEKLFF. CDR3 sequence (DNA): TGTGCCAGCAGCTGGGGCAGGGAGGATGAAAAACTGTTTTTT.

This rearrangement joins TRBV15 to TRBJ1-3; possibly TRBD1 for D (6 bases). Germline assignment: CDR1 LNHNV and CDR2 YYDKDF (reference sequence). This CDR3 is built from 15 residues. The V end lost 4 bases, the J end lost 0 bases, and 10 bases lay between the germline ends. The CDR3 DNA sequence: TGTGCCACCAGCACGAACAGGGACTCTGGAAACACCATATATTTT. This sequence encodes CATSTNRDSGNTIYF.

The chain joins TRBV14 to TRBJ2-7, with TRBD1 matching over 9 bases. The CDR3 sequence is 13 residues long. The trim removed 3 bases at V and 5 bases at J, leaving 2 bases unmatched. Germline CDR1 is SGHDN and CDR2 is FVKESK. CDR3 sequence: CASSHNRGHEQYF. CDR3 nucleotide sequence: TGTGCCAGCAGCCATAACAGGGGGCACGAGCAGTACTTC.

Note on this clone: This may be a read error: a much more frequent sequence differs by one nucleotide. Other nucleotide sequences in the sample specify the same CDR3. The V and J genes are TRBV7-7 and TRBJ2-1, with D maybe TRBD1 (5 bases). This CDR3 region has 13 residues. Germline CDR1 is SSHAT and CDR2 is FNYEAQ (reference sequence). The CDR3 region is CASSIDRFDEQFF. For the CDR3, the DNA is TGTGCCAGCAGCATCGACAGATTCGATGAACAGTTCTTC.

The CDR3 nucleotides read TGTGCCACCAGCAGAGACCGCAACAGGGGGCCCTATGGCTACACCTTC. This sequence encodes CATSRDRNRGPYGYTF. The J gene is TRBJ1-2, the V gene TRBV15; 9 nucleotides align to TRBD1. The V gene's germline CDR1 is LNHNV and CDR2 YYDKDF (reference sequence). This CDR3 comprises 16 residues. With V trimmed by 0 bases and J by 4 bases, 6 bases remained unmatched.

The rearrangement joins TRBV19 to TRBJ1-3; D ambiguous. Germline V lookup: CDR1 LNHDA, CDR2 SQIVND (reference sequence). Trimming stripped 3 bases from V and 0 bases from J, with 3 bases between. The CDR3 sequence is 13 residues long. CDR3 sequence (DNA): TGTGCCAGTAGTATCAACTCTGGAAACACCATATATTTT. Its translation is CASSINSGNTIYF.

This clone was seen just once. This chain connects TRBV5-6 to TRBJ2-1, with TRBD2 matching 7 bases. Germline CDR1 reads SGHDT; CDR2 reads YYEEEE. The CDR3 extends over 15 amino acids. Germline trimming cut 2 bases from V and 1 base from J; bases unmatched to any gene: 3. The CDR3 DNA follows: TGTGCCAGCAGCTTTTGGCGGGGGTCCTACAATGAGCAGTTCTTC. Translation: CASSFWRGSYNEQFF.

The genes are TRBV11-2 and TRBJ2-1; D is uncertain. Germline V gene sequence: CDR1 SGHAT, CDR2 FQNNGV. Between the trimmed V and J ends, which lost 0 bases and 9 bases, there was a span of 9 bases. The CDR3 contains 13 residues. The CDR3 region is CASSLDFRSEQFF. In nucleotides, the CDR3 is TGTGCCAGCAGCTTAGATTTTCGGAGTGAGCAGTTCTTC.

The CDR3 sequence: CASSPRGLADTRGGEQFF. CDR3 DNA sequence: TGTGCCAGCAGCCCCCGGGGACTAGCGGATACCCGAGGTGGGGAGCAGTTCTTC. This chain links TRBV7-2 with TRBJ2-1, with TRBD2 identical over 11 bases. The length of the CDR3 is 18 residues. CDR1 and CDR2 from the germline V gene are SGHTA and FQGNSA. Trimming cost V 5 bases and J 10 bases; bases outside gene matches: 19.

This chain uses TRBV11-2 with TRBJ2-1, with D hard to call. Trimming stripped 5 bases from V and 9 bases from J, with 8 bases between. Germline V CDR1 and CDR2: SGHAT, FQNNGV. This CDR3 spans 11 amino acids. CDR3 bases: TGTGCCAGCAGCGCGTACTCTGAGCAGTTCTTC. The encoded protein is CASSAYSEQFF. Supplemented by reference TRBV11-2 and TRBJ2-1, the full variable domain reads EAGVAQSPRYKIIEKRQSVAFWCNPISGHATLYWYQQILGQGPKLLIQFQNNGVVDDSQLPKDRFSAERLKGVDSTLKIQPAKLEDSAVYLCASSAYSEQFFGPGTRLTVL.

The chain has TRBV5-4 and TRBJ1-1, with no clear D. The CDR3 covers 15 residues. V was clipped by 0 bases and J by 1 base, with 10 bases between them. Germline V CDR1 and CDR2: SGHNT, YYREEE (reference sequence). The CDR3 spells CASSLANAGNTEAFF. The CDR3 DNA is TGTGCCAGCAGCTTGGCTAACGCAGGGAACACTGAAGCTTTCTTT.

The V and J genes are TRBV2 and TRBJ1-5; tentatively, D is TRBD1 (6 bases). CDR1 is SNHLY and CDR2 is FYNNEI in the germline V gene. The V end was cut by 5 bases, the J end by 2 bases, with 10 bases between. The CDR3 is 14 amino acids. The CDR3 reads CASSPSGGNQPQHF. As DNA, the CDR3 is TGTGCCAGCAGTCCTTCAGGGGGCAATCAGCCCCAGCATTTT.

The V call is TRBV6-7, the J call TRBJ2-5, with D perhaps matching TRBD1 (5 bases). TRBV6-7 qualifies as an ORF whose function is uncertain. CDR3 length: 18 residues. V was pared by 2 bases and J by 2 bases, with 21 bases between. The CDR3 region has the DNA TGTGCCAGCAGTTACCCCCCCGGTAGGGGTCCCCAACAAGAGACCCAGTACTTC. Protein sequence: CASSYPPGRGPQQETQYF.

This clone was counted a single time. V and J are TRBV7-9 and TRBJ2-7; TRBD1 agrees at 10 bases. The CDR3 spans 14 residues. With V trimmed by 5 bases and J by 5 bases, 6 bases remained unmatched. The V gene's germline CDR1 is SEHNR and CDR2 FQNEAQ (reference sequence). CDR3 nucleotide sequence: TGTGCCAGCAGCGCCCGGGACAGGGGCGACGAGCAGTACTTC. The encoded protein is CASSARDRGDEQYF.

The J gene is TRBJ2-1, the V gene TRBV19, with D unclear. V lost 3 bases, J lost 7 bases, and 4 bases lay in between. The CDR3 has 11 residues. The germline V gene encodes CDR1 LNHDA and CDR2 SQIVND (reference sequence). This CDR3 reads CASSMRNEQFF. In nucleotides, the CDR3 is TGTGCCAGTAGTATGAGAAATGAGCAGTTCTTC.

V is TRBV29-1 and J is TRBJ1-5; weak D call: TRBD1 (5 bases). CDR3 size: 13 residues. From germline, CDR1 is SQVTM and CDR2 ANQGSEA. Trimming removed 4 bases at V and 2 bases at J, with 9 bases between. The DNA of the CDR3 is TGCAGCGTTGCCAGGGAACGCAATCAGCCCCAGCATTTT. This sequence encodes CSVARERNQPQHF.

The chain is built from TRBV21-1 and TRBJ2-5; the D call in the table, TRBD1, was not verified against the DNA. TRBV21-1 is marked as a pseudogene. The CDR3 has 14 amino acids. This CDR3 reads CASSNDRQQETQYF. CDR3 coding DNA: TGTGCCAGCAGCAACGACAGGCAACAAGAGACCCAGTACTTC.

This chain connects TRBV5-4 to TRBJ1-4, with D maybe TRBD1 (6 bases). The V gene's germline CDR1 is SGHNT and CDR2 YYREEE (reference sequence). This CDR3 has 14 amino acids. V was trimmed by 6 bases and J by 5 bases, leaving 14 bases between them. The CDR3 sequence is CASTQQGRNEKLFF. As DNA, the CDR3 is TGTGCCAGCACCCAACAGGGAAGGAATGAAAAACTGTTTTTT.

This clone was seen more than once but under ten times. The chain joins TRBV7-6 to TRBJ2-7, with 7 nucleotides matching TRBD2. V shed 1 base, J shed 6 bases, and the junction held 9 bases outside the gene matches. The CDR3 has 15 residues. Germline CDR1 reads SGHVS; CDR2 reads FNYEAQ. The CDR3 loop is CASSLGGLVTSEQYF. The DNA for the CDR3 is TGTGCCAGCAGCTTAGGAGGACTAGTAACCTCCGAGCAGTACTTC.

This clone has just a few counts. This rearrangement joins TRBV19 to TRBJ1-1; D uncertain. Trimming removed 4 bases from V and 1 base from J, with 10 bases in between. CDR3 length: 14 residues. Germline loops: CDR1 LNHDA, CDR2 SQIVND (reference sequence). CDR3 DNA sequence: TGTGCCAGTAGTAGGAGGGAGGCGAACACTGAAGCTTTCTTT. This gives the protein CASSRREANTEAFF. Based on the CDR3 plus reference TRBV19 and TRBJ1-1, the full variable domain is DGGITQSPKYLFRKEGQNVTLSCEQNLNHDAMYWYRQDPGQGLRLIYYSQIVNDFQKGDIAEGYSVSREKKESFPLTVTSAQKNPTAFYLCASSRREANTEAFFGQGTRLTVV.